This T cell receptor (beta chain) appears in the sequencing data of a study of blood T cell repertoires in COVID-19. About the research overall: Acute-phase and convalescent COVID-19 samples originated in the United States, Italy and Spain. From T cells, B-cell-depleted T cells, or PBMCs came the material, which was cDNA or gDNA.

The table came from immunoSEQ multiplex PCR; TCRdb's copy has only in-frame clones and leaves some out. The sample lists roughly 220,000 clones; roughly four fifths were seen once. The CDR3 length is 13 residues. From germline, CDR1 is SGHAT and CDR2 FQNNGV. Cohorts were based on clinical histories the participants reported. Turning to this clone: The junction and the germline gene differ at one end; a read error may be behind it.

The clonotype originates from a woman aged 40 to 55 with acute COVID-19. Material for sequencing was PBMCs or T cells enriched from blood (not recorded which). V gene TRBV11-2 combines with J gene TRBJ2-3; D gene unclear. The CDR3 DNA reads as TGTGCCAGCAGCGAGCAGGCCACACATACGCAGTATTTT. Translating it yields CASSEQATHTQYF.